This T cell receptor beta chain was sequenced during a study of spatial heterogeneity in lung cancer. Regarding time point: sample taken at primary tumor resection. The library protocol tagged each TCR cDNA with a unique molecular identifier. TCRdb re-analysed the 5' RACE reads in MiXCR, keeping a single row per CDR3 protein. The table lists roughly 40,000 distinct CDR3 sequences, about 6.8% of them singletons. V lost 4 bases and J lost 4; bases outside the gene matches: 5. The CDR3 length is 14 residues. Per the germline V gene, CDR1 is SGHAT and CDR2 is FQNNGV. This chain connects TRBV11-2 to TRBJ1-2; TRBD1 matches 8 bases. The sample here was PBMCs, taken at surgery. The receptor comes from a female donor with early-stage non-small cell lung cancer. The CDR3 DNA is TGTGCCAGCAGCTCCAGGGGGCGCGTCTATGGCTACACCTTC. Its protein product is CASSSRGRVYGYTF.